The 19 T cell receptor beta chains below were found in one sample sequenced in a study of T cell repertoires in cytomegalovirus infection (dated by TCRdb to about 2019). Their antigens are not known. The treatment or condition label of this sample denotes: in vitro stimulation with specific CMV peptide epitopes to enrich CMV-specific T cells. Reads for this sample came from an Illumina HiSeq 1500. TCRdb reprocessed the public reads (quality trimming at Q25 with fastp, clone calling with MiXCR) and kept in-frame beta chains. Every distinct CDR3 protein forms one entry, paired with its most common genes and DNA. For this sample there are 100,000 or so distinct CDR3 sequences; around 32% appear just once. Jointly, the top ten make up approximately 71% of the sample. This sample comprised CD8+ T cells from cultured PBMCs, obtained from culture after CMV antigen stimulation. The receptor source for this set is a human donor in good health (CMV status not recorded). Some clones in this sample may be carry-over from other donors' samples.

The sample holds many counts of this clonotype. The chain recombines TRBV12-3 or TRBV12-4 with TRBJ2-3; D is possibly TRBD2 (7 bases). Trimming removed 4 bases at V and 2 bases at J, with 16 bases between. The CDR3 is 16 residues long. The CDR3 loop is CASSYREGPNTDTQYF. The CDR3 DNA reads as TGTGCCAGCAGTTACAGGGAGGGTCCCAACACAGATACGCAGTATTTT.

This clonotype has at least ten counts. The gene calls are TRBV5-4 and TRBJ2-7; the D call may be TRBD1 or TRBD2 (5 bases each). CDR1 is SGHNT and CDR2 is YYREEE in the germline V gene (reference sequence). Deletions cut 4 bases from V and 4 bases from J, with 15 bases between. The CDR3 length is 14 residues. CDR3 sequence: CASSSRDQRYEQYF. The CDR3, as DNA: TGTGCCAGCAGCAGCCGGGACCAGAGGTACGAGCAGTACTTC.

The CDR3 DNA follows: TGTGCCAGCAGTTGGGGAGGGGGTGAAAAACTGTTTTTT. Translation gives CASSWGGGEKLFF. V usage is TRBV28 and J usage is TRBJ1-4; perhaps TRBD1 as D (6 bases). Germline CDR1 is MDHEN and CDR2 is SYDVKM. The CDR3 has 13 amino acids. The V gene lost 4 bases and the J gene lost 7 bases, with 10 bases spanning the gap.

The chain joins TRBV2 to TRBJ2-2; 8 bases agree with TRBD1. This CDR3 is 16 amino acids long. Germline trimming cut 6 bases from V and 0 bases from J; bases unmatched to any gene: 6. Germline CDR1 and CDR2: SNHLY and FYNNEI. CDR3 residues: CASSRTGLSNTGELFF. The CDR3 DNA reads as TGTGCCAGCAGCCGGACAGGGTTGTCGAACACCGGGGAGCTGTTTTTT.

V gene TRBV6-5 combines with J gene TRBJ2-3, with D possibly being TRBD1 or TRBD2 (7 bases each). V dropped 2 bases and J dropped 8 bases, with 14 bases sitting between them. CDR1 and CDR2 from the germline V gene are MNHEY and SVGAGI. This CDR3 is 14 amino acids long. The CDR3 nucleotides read TGTGCCAGCAGTTACGTAGGGGGCGGGAGTACGCAGTATTTT. Its protein is CASSYVGGGSTQYF.

In its sample, this clonotype was seen a few times. The rearrangement uses TRBV7-9 and TRBJ1-1; D is unclear. The CDR3 runs to 15 residues. The V gene lost 2 bases and the J gene lost 2 bases, with 12 bases spanning the gap. Germline V gives CDR1 SEHNR, CDR2 FQNEAQ (reference sequence). CDR3 amino acids: CASSLTPLGNTEAFF. CDR3 DNA sequence: TGTGCCAGCAGCTTAACCCCCCTGGGAAACACTGAAGCTTTCTTT.

This clonotype showed up just a few times. The chain links TRBV19 to TRBJ2-1; TRBD1 might be the D (6 bases). Trimming cost V 5 bases and J 2 bases, with 13 bases left between them. Germline assignment: CDR1 LNHDA and CDR2 SQIVND (reference sequence). CDR3 length equals 15 residues. DNA for the CDR3: TGTGCCAGTAGTCTCCTGGGGACACCCTACAATGAGCAGTTCTTC. Translated: CASSLLGTPYNEQFF.

This clonotype has a handful of counts. This chain links TRBV28 with TRBJ2-7; 9 nucleotides agree with TRBD1. The CDR3 totals 14 residues. The J segment lost 5 bases and the V segment lost 4 bases, leaving 6 bases of the junction unmatched. Germline V CDR1 and CDR2: MDHEN, SYDVKM. The CDR3 coding sequence is TGTGCCAGCAGTTCCTCAGGGACAGGGCACGAGCAGTACTTC. Its protein product is CASSSSGTGHEQYF.

There are many counts of this clonotype. This chain uses TRBV2 with TRBJ1-2; 8 positions match TRBD1. Germline trimming cut 6 bases from V and 3 bases from J; bases unmatched to any gene: 9. Germline V gene sequence: CDR1 SNHLY, CDR2 FYNNEI. The CDR3 runs to 15 residues. In DNA form, the CDR3 reads TGTGCCAGCAGCGCCCCGGACAGGGAAGACTATGGCTACACCTTC. Translating gives CASSAPDREDYGYTF.

This clonotype was recorded a few times. The chain is built from TRBV4-1 and TRBJ2-3; D assignment may be TRBD1 or TRBD2 (5 bases each). Germline loops: CDR1 MGHRA, CDR2 YSYEKL. The CDR3 is made up of 15 amino acids. V gave up 0 bases and J gave up 0 bases, with 7 bases separating them. CDR3 sequence (DNA): TGCGCCAGCAGCCAAGAATGGGGGAGCACAGATACGCAGTATTTT. It is translated as CASSQEWGSTDTQYF.

This chain uses TRBV12-3 or TRBV12-4 with TRBJ1-2, with a tentative D call TRBD1 (5 bases). V lost 6 bases and J lost 3, with 11 bases in between. The CDR3 spans 13 residues. The CDR3 DNA follows: TGTGCCAGCAGCCGCGGGGGGTACTATGGCTACACCTTC. It codes for CASSRGGYYGYTF.

This clonotype has more than one count but fewer than ten. The CDR3 coding sequence is TGCGCCAGCAGCCCCGGGACAGGGCCTCTAGCAACCGAGCAGTACTTC. Its protein is CASSPGTGPLATEQYF. The rearrangement joins TRBV5-1 to TRBJ2-7, with 9 bases that match TRBD1. The germline gives CDR1 SGHRS, CDR2 YFSETQ. The V segment lost 4 bases and the J segment 6 bases; nucleotides outside the gene matches: 14. The CDR3 has 16 amino acids.

This chain links TRBV4-2 with TRBJ1-2; a weak D match, TRBD1 (6 bases). The ends were cut back, 0 bases at V and 0 bases at J, with 17 bases in the middle. The germline gives CDR1 LGHNA, CDR2 YNFKEQ. The CDR3 consists of 18 residues. CDR3 sequence reads: CASSQEEGHSNSNYGYTF. CDR3 DNA sequence: TGTGCCAGCAGCCAAGAAGAGGGACACAGTAATTCTAACTATGGCTACACCTTC.

The gene calls are TRBV28 and TRBJ2-5, with 12 bases that match TRBD1. Looked up from germline, CDR1 is MDHEN and CDR2 is SYDVKM. The CDR3 is 15 residues long. Germline trimming cut 6 bases from V and 5 bases from J; bases unmatched to any gene: 7. CDR3 sequence (DNA): TGTGCCAGCAGCCCCAGGGACAGGGGGCACGAGACCCAGTACTTC. Translating it yields CASSPRDRGHETQYF. Supplemented by reference TRBV28 and TRBJ2-5, the full variable domain reads DVKVTQSSRYLVKRTGEKVFLECVQDMDHENMFWYRQDPGLGLRLIYFSYDVKMKEKGDIPEGYSVSREKKERFSLILESASTNQTSMYLCASSPRDRGHETQYFGPGTRLLVL.

The chain has TRBV6-5 and TRBJ2-6; 8 bases align to TRBD1. The CDR3 loop spans 14 amino acids. V shed 8 bases, J shed 4 bases, and the junction held 4 bases outside the gene matches. Germline V gene lookup returns CDR1 MNHEY and CDR2 SVGAGI. The CDR3 DNA follows: TGTGCCAGCCAGACAGGGGTCGGGGCCAACGTCCTGACTTTC. Its translation is CASQTGVGANVLTF.

The chain is built from TRBV7-6 and TRBJ1-2; TRBD1 aligns across 7 bases. After removal of 4 bases from V and 8 bases from J, the junction contained 7 bases not matched to a gene. CDR3 length: 13 amino acids. Germline V gene data show CDR1 as SGHVS and CDR2 as FNYEAQ. The CDR3 DNA reads as TGTGCCAGCAGCTCACAAACAGGGGTCGGCTACACCTTC. It translates to CASSSQTGVGYTF.

This clonotype was seen only once. This could be a read error, since a much larger clone is one nucleotide away. V and J are TRBV7-6 and TRBJ2-1, with D possibly matching TRBD2 (6 bases). Looked up from germline, CDR1 is SGHVS and CDR2 is FNYEAQ. The CDR3 has 15 residues. V lost 5 bases and J 3 bases, leaving 14 bases between the germline ends. The CDR3 here is CASSPTGRYYNEQFF. In nucleotides, the CDR3 is TGTGCCAGCAGCCCCACGGGGAGGTACTACAATGAGCAGTTCTTC.

This clonotype has only a few counts. V is TRBV12-3 or TRBV12-4 and J is TRBJ2-3; 12 bases fit TRBD2. Unmatched junction bases numbered 10, after V lost 4 bases and J lost 2 bases. The CDR3 has 18 amino acids. CDR3 residues: CASSSSGGDLITTDTQYF. DNA for the CDR3: TGTGCCAGCAGTTCTAGCGGGGGGGACCTGATTACCACAGATACGCAGTATTTT.

This sequence joins TRBV7-2 and TRBJ2-7; D tentatively fits TRBD1 or TRBD2 (5 bases each). The germline V gene has CDR1 SGHTA and CDR2 FQGNSA. Trimming left V 6 bases short and J 3 bases short, with 15 bases between. This CDR3 contains 14 residues. CDR3 sequence (DNA): TGTGCCAGCAGAACGGGGCCAACGGTCTACGAGCAGTACTTC. Translation: CASRTGPTVYEQYF.